This T cell receptor beta chain emerged from a study of CD8+CD57+ T cells in acquired aplastic anemia. Overall study context: DNA from sorted CD4+ and CD8+ cells averaged roughly 3.4 ug.

Flow cytometry had shown expanded CD8+CD57+ cells in the patients chosen for sequencing. Untreated patients provided the blood samples, with no therapy given before sampling. CDR1 and CDR2 (germline): SNHLY, FYNNEI. The CDR3 is 15 amino acids. The V and J ends lost 8 bases and 0 bases respectively, with 13 bases between them. Profiles of TCR beta VDJ and CDR3 were generated from a genomic DNA template. TCRdb re-analysed the reads in MiXCR, keeping a single row per CDR3 protein. The sample has roughly 200,000 distinct CDR3 sequences, roughly 60% seen once. V usage is TRBV2 and J usage is TRBJ2-2; the D call may be TRBD1 or TRBD2 (5 bases each). Sequencing was done on a sample of sorted CD4+, CD8+, or CD8+CD57+ T cells (not recorded which) from PBMCs. The clonotype was recovered from a human donor with aplastic anemia. CDR3 nucleotides: TGTGCCAGCCGCAAGGGGACCACGAACACCGGGGAGCTGTTTTTT. Its protein is CASRKGTTNTGELFF.